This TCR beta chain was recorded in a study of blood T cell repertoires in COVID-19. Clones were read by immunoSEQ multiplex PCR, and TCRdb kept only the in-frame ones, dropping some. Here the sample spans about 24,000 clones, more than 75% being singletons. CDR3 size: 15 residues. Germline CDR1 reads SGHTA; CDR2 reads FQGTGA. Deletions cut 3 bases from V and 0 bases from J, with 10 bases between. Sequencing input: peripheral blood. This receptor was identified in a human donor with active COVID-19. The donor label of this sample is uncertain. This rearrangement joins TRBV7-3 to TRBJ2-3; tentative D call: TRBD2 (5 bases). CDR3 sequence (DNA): TGTGCCAGCAGCTTGAGGGCTACTAGCACAGATACGCAGTATTTT. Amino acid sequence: CASSLRATSTDTQYF.